One sample yielded the 22 T cell receptor beta chains listed below, sequenced in a study of blood T cell repertoires in COVID-19. The repertoire was sequenced with immunoSEQ multiplex PCR; TCRdb's copy has only in-frame clones and lacks some. The data contain 200,000 to 250,000 clones, approximately 80% of them seen just once; the ten biggest clones take up roughly 15%. Sequencing was performed on PBMCs or T cells enriched from blood (not recorded which). These receptors originate from a man aged 40-50 years who had recovered from COVID-19.

The CDR3 region is CASSLAGIAGAQETQYF. Here the CDR3 DNA reads TGCGCCAGCAGCTTGGCCGGGATAGCGGGAGCCCAAGAGACCCAGTACTTC. V is TRBV5-1 and J is TRBJ2-5; TRBD2 agrees at 9 bases. Germline V gene sequence: CDR1 SGHRS, CDR2 YFSETQ. There are 17 residues in the CDR3. V trimming: 0 bases; J trimming: 1 base; junction bases outside the gene matches: 7.

The chain has TRBV5-4 and TRBJ2-2; D is unresolved. The CDR3 runs 16 residues. V was shortened by 1 base and J by 5 bases, with 15 bases between the two germline ends. Germline CDR1 is SGHNT and CDR2 is YYREEE (reference sequence). CDR3 sequence (DNA): TGTGCCAGCAGCTTGTCCGCGGTTTCCTTAACCGGGGAGCTGTTTTTT. Its protein is CASSLSAVSLTGELFF.

Concerning this clone itself: Other DNA sequences of this sample code for an identical CDR3. The V and J genes are TRBV9 and TRBJ2-1, with 7 bases matching TRBD2. This CDR3 is built from 15 residues. V was clipped by 2 bases and J by 3 bases; unmatched bases: 5. Germline V gives CDR1 SGDLS, CDR2 YYNGEE. The CDR3 loop reads CASSVEGGSYNEQFF. CDR3 nucleotide sequence: TGTGCCAGCAGCGTGGAGGGAGGGAGCTACAATGAGCAGTTCTTC.

The chain couples TRBV6-5 to TRBJ1-1; TRBD1 matches 8 bases. The ends lost 7 bases at V and 2 bases at J; junction bases unmatched: 9. Germline CDR1 is MNHEY and CDR2 is SVGAGI. The CDR3 loop spans 15 amino acids. The CDR3 reads CASKTDRERNTEAFF. The CDR3 DNA sequence: TGTGCCAGCAAAACGGACAGGGAACGAAACACTGAAGCTTTCTTT.

This clone was picked up a small number of times. This rearrangement joins TRBV29-1 to TRBJ2-6, with D unresolved. Germline V gene lookup returns CDR1 SQVTM and CDR2 ANQGSEA. The CDR3 is made up of 13 amino acids. V was cut by 4 bases and J by 4 bases, with 8 bases left in between. The CDR3 is CSVAGSGANVLTF. The DNA of the CDR3 is TGCAGCGTTGCCGGGTCCGGGGCCAACGTCCTGACTTTC.

For this clone: An end of the junction differs from the germline gene, which may be a read error. This sequence joins TRBV24-1 and TRBJ2-2, with D possibly TRBD1 on 6 matching bases. In germline, CDR1 is KGHDR, CDR2 SFDVKD. The CDR3 consists of 16 residues. The chain's CDR3 is CATSDAGTPNAGELFF. CDR3 nucleotides: TGTGCCACCAGTGATGCCGGGACACCGAACGCCGGGGAGCTGTTTTTT.

The chain combines TRBV6-6 with TRBJ1-4; TRBD1 might be the D (5 bases). With 6 bases removed from V and 10 bases from J, the gap between germline ends came to 18 bases. The CDR3 length is 14 residues. Germline V gene sequence: CDR1 MNHNY, CDR2 SVGAGI (reference sequence). For the CDR3, the DNA is TGTGCCAGCAGCCTAGGGGAGGGCTTCGGAAAACTGTTTTTT. Its protein product is CASSLGEGFGKLFF.

V usage is TRBV7-7 and J usage is TRBJ2-5; 9 nucleotides align to TRBD2. Unmatched junction bases numbered 5, after V lost 5 bases and J lost 1 base. This CDR3 is 15 amino acids long. Germline loops: CDR1 SSHAT, CDR2 FNYEAQ (reference sequence). In nucleotides, the CDR3 is TGTGCCAGCAGCAAGACTAGCGGATTCCAAGAGACCCAGTACTTC. This encodes CASSKTSGFQETQYF. Combining the CDR3 with reference TRBV7-7 and TRBJ2-5 gives the whole variable domain GAGVSQSPRYKVTKRGQDVTLRCDPISSHATLYWYQQALGQGPEFLTYFNYEAQPDKSGLPSDRFSAERPEGSISTLTIQRTEQRDSAMYRCASSKTSGFQETQYFGPGTRLLVL.

The chain combines TRBV27 with TRBJ1-2; D not certain. The CDR3 length is 13 residues. V gave up 0 bases and J gave up 8 bases, with 10 bases separating them. The germline gives CDR1 MNHEY, CDR2 SMNVEV (reference sequence). CDR3 bases: TGTGCCAGCAGTTTATCAGGCCTCGGGGGCTACACCTTC. Its protein product is CASSLSGLGGYTF.

The chain recombines TRBV7-7 with TRBJ1-3; no clear D gene. Germline loops: CDR1 SSHAT, CDR2 FNYEAQ (reference sequence). CDR3 length: 14 amino acids. The V end lost 2 bases, the J end lost 2 bases, and 7 bases lay between the germline ends. The CDR3 spells CASSLNTAGNTIYF. CDR3 sequence (DNA): TGTGCCAGCAGCTTAAACACAGCTGGAAACACCATATATTTT.

Written as DNA, the CDR3 is TGTGCCAGCCAGGTACAGCGGGCTTCCTACGAGCAGTACTTC. Its translation: CASQVQRASYEQYF. V usage is TRBV27 and J usage is TRBJ2-7; D possibly corresponds to TRBD2 (6 bases). From germline, CDR1 is MNHEY and CDR2 SMNVEV (reference sequence). The CDR3 consists of 14 residues. The V and J ends lost 8 bases and 1 base respectively, with 15 bases between them.

The CDR3, as DNA: TGTGCCAGCAGCCCACAATATGGAAACACCATATATTTT. Protein sequence: CASSPQYGNTIYF. The V and J genes are TRBV12-3 or TRBV12-4 and TRBJ1-3; D unclear. V lost 6 bases to trimming and J lost 3 bases, with 9 bases between them. This CDR3 comprises 13 residues.

The chain carries TRBV5-5 and TRBJ1-1; 12 positions agree with TRBD1. The ends lost 4 bases at V and 7 bases at J; junction bases unmatched: 11. Per germline, CDR1 SGHKS and CDR2 YYEKEE (reference sequence). The CDR3 is 16 residues long. The CDR3 spells CASSPTGQGAQGEAFF. CDR3 nucleotide sequence: TGTGCCAGCAGCCCTACGGGACAGGGGGCGCAGGGTGAAGCTTTCTTT.

This chain connects TRBV29-1 to TRBJ2-1; D is perhaps TRBD2 (6 bases). The CDR3 runs to 12 residues. The germline V and J ends were trimmed by 7 bases and 3 bases, with 10 bases remaining between them. CDR1 and CDR2 from the germline V gene are SQVTM and ANQGSEA. This CDR3 reads CSAGEDYNEQFF. The CDR3, as DNA: TGCAGCGCCGGGGAGGACTACAATGAGCAGTTCTTC.

J is TRBJ1-2 and V is TRBV2; 8 bases are shared with TRBD1. Germline CDR1 SNHLY, CDR2 FYNNEI. The CDR3 is 16 residues long. Trimming took 6 bases from V and 1 from J; bases not matched to a gene: 10. Written as DNA, the CDR3 is TGTGCCAGCAGCGATAGAGGACAGGGACTTAACTATGGCTACACCTTC. Protein: CASSDRGQGLNYGYTF.

This clone showed up just once. Germline is not matched at one junction end, which may reflect a read error. The chain has TRBV3-1 (or the pseudogene TRBV3-2) and TRBJ2-7; D might be TRBD1 (7 bases). This CDR3 spans 15 amino acids. Germline V gives CDR1 LGHDT, CDR2 YNNKEL (reference sequence). The CDR3 sequence: CASSPRVRQGGEQYF. The DNA of the CDR3 is TGTGCCAGTAGCCCGCGTGTGAGACAGGGAGGCGAGCAGTACTTC.

The J gene is TRBJ1-2, the V gene TRBV7-3; no clear D gene. This CDR3 has 13 amino acids. V lost 4 bases to trimming and J lost 3 bases, with 9 bases between them. The germline gives CDR1 SGHTA, CDR2 FQGTGA. CDR3 in DNA: TGTGCCAGCAGCTCTAGCCCCCACTATGGCTACACCTTC. It is translated as CASSSSPHYGYTF.

This clone was recorded a few times. The same CDR3 also results from other DNA sequences found in this sample. This rearrangement joins TRBV9 to TRBJ2-7; D gene uncertain. The V gene's germline CDR1 is SGDLS and CDR2 YYNGEE. V lost 0 bases to trimming and J lost 4 bases, with 8 bases between them. The CDR3 totals 13 residues. CDR3 bases: TGTGCCAGCAGCGTAGCTCCCGGGTACGAGCAGTACTTC. It is translated as CASSVAPGYEQYF.

V gene TRBV5-1 combines with J gene TRBJ2-3; TRBD1 matches at 8 bases. The J segment lost 3 bases and the V segment lost 4 bases, leaving 7 bases of the junction unmatched. Germline values: CDR1 SGHRS, CDR2 YFSETQ. The length of the CDR3 is 15 residues. The CDR3 nucleotides read TGCGCCAGCAGCGCGGGACAGGTGGAAACAGATACGCAGTATTTT. Protein: CASSAGQVETDTQYF.

The V gene is TRBV4-1, the J gene TRBJ1-2; TRBD1 is a possible D gene (5 bases). CDR3 size: 15 residues. Between the trimmed V and J ends, which lost 1 base and 3 bases, there was a span of 12 bases. From germline, CDR1 is MGHRA and CDR2 YSYEKL. For the CDR3, the DNA is TGCGCCAGCAGCCAAGTAGCGGGACGGTACTATGGCTACACCTTC. It is translated as CASSQVAGRYYGYTF.

The chain combines TRBV7-3 with TRBJ2-7; the match to TRBD2 covers 8 bases. This CDR3 has 13 residues. V was pared by 4 bases and J by 7 bases, with 6 bases of the junction left unmatched. CDR1 is SGHTA and CDR2 is FQGTGA in the germline V gene. DNA for the CDR3: TGTGCCAGCAGCTCGGCGGGGGGTCTGGAGCAGTACTTC. Translation: CASSSAGGLEQYF.

This clone was observed a handful of times. The junction shows a germline mismatch at one end, possibly a read error. The V and J genes are TRBV5-1 and TRBJ1-2, with D possibly TRBD1 on 6 matching bases. The germline CDR1 and CDR2 sequences are SGHRS and YFSETQ. The length of the CDR3 is 15 residues. In nucleotides, the CDR3 is TGCGCCAGCAGGTTGGATGGGGGCTTGAACTATGGCTACACCTTC. This codes for CASRLDGGLNYGYTF.